Listed below are T cell receptor beta chains from one sample, sequenced in a study of T cell repertoires in cytomegalovirus infection. MiXCR, applied by TCRdb to the reads, yields one record per CDR3 protein. The top ten clones hold around 16% of a sample with 250,000 to 300,000 distinct CDR3 sequences, roughly 9% of them seen once. Source material: PBMCs. These receptors were taken from a human donor in good health (CMV status not recorded). Some clones in this sample may be carry-over from other donors' samples. Both conserved end residues are part of each CDR3. The order of the fields is D gene, J gene, clone size, V gene, CDR3 DNA, CDR3 protein. The D gene is left open where the match is weak. Clone size is shown for a subset of rows, as once, few, many or a class of expanded clone.

d_call: TRBD1
j_call: TRBJ2-5
clone_size: few
v_call: TRBV5-4
cdr3_nt: TGTGCCAGCAGCAGGACAGGGTTGGATACCGGGGAGACCCAGTACTTC
cdr3_aa: CASSRTGLDTGETQYF

d_call: .
j_call: TRBJ2-3
clone_size: few
v_call: TRBV11-2
cdr3_nt: TGTGCCAGCAGCTTACTGGGGGCAGGAGACACAGATACGCAGTATTTT
cdr3_aa: CASSLLGAGDTDTQYF

d_call: TRBD2
j_call: TRBJ2-5
clone_size: many
v_call: TRBV7-2
cdr3_nt: TGTGCCAGCAGCTTAGATCACGGGGGGAGGGGAAAGACCCAGTACTTC
cdr3_aa: CASSLDHGGRGKTQYF

d_call: .
j_call: TRBJ1-1
clone_size: many
v_call: TRBV6-1
cdr3_nt: TGTGCCAGCAGTCCTGGCGGCCACACTGAAGCTTTCTTT
cdr3_aa: CASSPGGHTEAFF

d_call: TRBD2
j_call: TRBJ2-7
clone_size: .
v_call: TRBV6-2/TRBV6-3
cdr3_nt: TGTGCCAGCAGCCCCGGGACTAGCAACGGCGAGCAGTACTTC
cdr3_aa: CASSPGTSNGEQYF

d_call: TRBD1
j_call: TRBJ2-7
clone_size: .
v_call: TRBV19
cdr3_nt: TGTGCCAGTAGTATCGGACAGGAATACGAGCAGTACTTC
cdr3_aa: CASSIGQEYEQYF

d_call: TRBD2
j_call: TRBJ2-1
clone_size: few
v_call: TRBV7-2
cdr3_nt: TGTGCCAGCAGCCGGTTAGCGGGAGGGCCGGGTGAGCAGTTCTTC
cdr3_aa: CASSRLAGGPGEQFF

d_call: TRBD1
j_call: TRBJ1-4
clone_size: many
v_call: TRBV7-8
cdr3_nt: TGTGCCAGCAGCTTAGGACCTCAGGGGGGTGGCGAAAAACTGTTTTTT
cdr3_aa: CASSLGPQGGGEKLFF

d_call: TRBD2
j_call: TRBJ2-1
clone_size: many
v_call: TRBV12-3/TRBV12-4
cdr3_nt: TGTGCCAGCAGTTGGGAGCTAGCGGGGCCCTACAATGAGCAGTTCTTC
cdr3_aa: CASSWELAGPYNEQFF

d_call: TRBD1
j_call: TRBJ2-7
clone_size: many
v_call: TRBV7-2
cdr3_nt: TGTGCCAGCAGCTTAGGTGGGACAGGGGTGTTCGAGCAGTACTTC
cdr3_aa: CASSLGGTGVFEQYF

d_call: .
j_call: TRBJ1-1
clone_size: .
v_call: TRBV28
cdr3_nt: TGTGCCAGCAGTTTAGTTGCGACGACGGTGGCTGAAGCTTTCTTT
cdr3_aa: CASSLVATTVAEAFF

d_call: .
j_call: TRBJ2-7
clone_size: few
v_call: TRBV6-6
cdr3_nt: TGTGCCAGCAGTTGGTTAGAGTCCTACGAGCAGTACTTC
cdr3_aa: CASSWLESYEQYF

d_call: .
j_call: TRBJ2-1
clone_size: many
v_call: TRBV7-6
cdr3_nt: TGTGCCAGCAGCCCGAACGGGAATGAGCAGTTCTTC
cdr3_aa: CASSPNGNEQFF

d_call: .
j_call: TRBJ1-1
clone_size: many
v_call: TRBV7-8
cdr3_nt: TGTGCCAGCAGCCCGAGGGACGGAGGTGAAGCTTTCTTT
cdr3_aa: CASSPRDGGEAFF

d_call: .
j_call: TRBJ2-5
clone_size: many
v_call: TRBV7-2
cdr3_nt: TGTGCCAGCAGCTTAGTGGTGGGGAAAATAGAGACCCAGTACTTC
cdr3_aa: CASSLVVGKIETQYF

d_call: .
j_call: TRBJ1-6
clone_size: many
v_call: TRBV7-8
cdr3_nt: TGTGCCAGCAGCTTAGAAGGCCTCTATAATTCACCCCTCCACTTT
cdr3_aa: CASSLEGLYNSPLHF

d_call: .
j_call: TRBJ1-1
clone_size: .
v_call: TRBV11-2
cdr3_nt: TGTGCCAGCACCCTTAACCGCAACCAAGCTTTCTTT
cdr3_aa: CASTLNRNQAFF

d_call: TRBD2
j_call: TRBJ2-3
clone_size: .
v_call: TRBV29-1
cdr3_nt: TGCAGCGTTGAGGGGCTAGCGGGAGAGACCACAGATACGCAGTATTTT
cdr3_aa: CSVEGLAGETTDTQYF

d_call: .
j_call: TRBJ2-1
clone_size: many
v_call: TRBV7-2
cdr3_nt: TGTGCCAGCAGTCTACGGAATGAGCAGTTCTTC
cdr3_aa: CASSLRNEQFF